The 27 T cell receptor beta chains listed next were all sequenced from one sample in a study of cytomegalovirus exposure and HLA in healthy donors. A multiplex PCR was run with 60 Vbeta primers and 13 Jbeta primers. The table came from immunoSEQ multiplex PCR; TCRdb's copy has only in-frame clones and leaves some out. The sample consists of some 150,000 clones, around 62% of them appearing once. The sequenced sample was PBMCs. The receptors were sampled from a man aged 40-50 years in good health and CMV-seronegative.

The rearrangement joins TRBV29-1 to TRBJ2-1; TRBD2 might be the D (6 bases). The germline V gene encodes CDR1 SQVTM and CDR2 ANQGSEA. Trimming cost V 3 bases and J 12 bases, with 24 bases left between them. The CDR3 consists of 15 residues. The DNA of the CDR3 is TGCAGCGTTGAGCGTGTAGCGGACCTTTACATAAGGCAGTTCTTC. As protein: CSVERVADLYIRQFF.

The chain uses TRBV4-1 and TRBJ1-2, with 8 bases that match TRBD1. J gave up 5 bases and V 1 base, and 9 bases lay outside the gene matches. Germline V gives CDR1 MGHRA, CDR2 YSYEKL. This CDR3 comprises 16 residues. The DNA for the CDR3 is TGCGCCAGCAGCCAAGGGGGACAGGCCCACATTTATGGCTACACCTTC. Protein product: CASSQGGQAHIYGYTF.

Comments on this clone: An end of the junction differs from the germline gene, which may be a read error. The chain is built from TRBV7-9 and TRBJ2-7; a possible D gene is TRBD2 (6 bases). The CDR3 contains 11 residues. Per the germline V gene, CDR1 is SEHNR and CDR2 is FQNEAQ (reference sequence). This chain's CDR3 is CSSSLEGGQYF. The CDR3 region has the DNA TGTTCCAGCAGCTTAGAGGGAGGGCAGTACTTC.

In DNA form, the CDR3 reads TGTGCCAGCAGTATAGGGACAGGGGGAGCCTATGGCTACACCTTC. Its protein product is CASSIGTGGAYGYTF. The chain uses TRBV28 and TRBJ1-2; TRBD1 matches 11 bases. The V gene end was trimmed by 5 bases and the J gene end by 4 bases; junction bases not matched to a gene: 6. Germline V gene sequence: CDR1 MDHEN, CDR2 SYDVKM. This CDR3 contains 15 residues.

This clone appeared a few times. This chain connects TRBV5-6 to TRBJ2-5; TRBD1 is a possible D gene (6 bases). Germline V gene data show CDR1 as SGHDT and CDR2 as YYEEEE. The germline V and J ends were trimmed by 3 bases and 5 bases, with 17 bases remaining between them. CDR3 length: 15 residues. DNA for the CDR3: TGTGCCAGCAGCTCATTTGGGGGCAATTGGGAGACCCAGTACTTC. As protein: CASSSFGGNWETQYF.

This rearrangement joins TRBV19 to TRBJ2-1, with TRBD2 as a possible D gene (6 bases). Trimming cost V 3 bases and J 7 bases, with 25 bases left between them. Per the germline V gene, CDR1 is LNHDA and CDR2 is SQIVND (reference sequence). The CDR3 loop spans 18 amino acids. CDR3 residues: CASSMGRDSPPEGNEQFF. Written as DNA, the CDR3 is TGTGCCAGTAGTATGGGCAGGGACTCGCCACCGGAGGGGAATGAGCAGTTCTTC.

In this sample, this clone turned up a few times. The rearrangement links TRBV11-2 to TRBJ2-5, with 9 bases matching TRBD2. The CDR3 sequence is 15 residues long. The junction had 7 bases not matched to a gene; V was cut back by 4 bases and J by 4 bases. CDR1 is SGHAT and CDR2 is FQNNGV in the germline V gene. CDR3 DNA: TGTGCCAGCAGCTCCAGGGCGGGGGGGCCAGAGACCCAGTACTTC. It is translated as CASSSRAGGPETQYF.

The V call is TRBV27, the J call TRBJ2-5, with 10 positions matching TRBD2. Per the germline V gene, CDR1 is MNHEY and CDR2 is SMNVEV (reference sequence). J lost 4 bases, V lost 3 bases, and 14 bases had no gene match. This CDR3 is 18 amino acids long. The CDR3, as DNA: TGTGCCAGCAGTTTCGGGCCACCGAGCGGGAGGGCCCGAGAGACCCAGTACTTC. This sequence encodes CASSFGPPSGRARETQYF.

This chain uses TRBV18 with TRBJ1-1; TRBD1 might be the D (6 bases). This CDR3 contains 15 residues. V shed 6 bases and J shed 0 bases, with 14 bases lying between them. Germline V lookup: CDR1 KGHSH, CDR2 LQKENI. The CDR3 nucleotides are TGTGCCAGCTCGCCGTCCACAGGGATGAACACTGAAGCTTTCTTT. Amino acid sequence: CASSPSTGMNTEAFF.

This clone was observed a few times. CDR3 in amino acids: CASSYSTGQETQYF. As DNA, the CDR3 is TGTGCCAGCAGTTACTCGACGGGACAAGAGACCCAGTACTTC. V usage is TRBV6-6 and J usage is TRBJ2-5, with D maybe TRBD2 (5 bases). The germline V gene encodes CDR1 MNHNY and CDR2 SVGAGI (reference sequence). The V end was cut by 0 bases, the J end by 2 bases, with 7 bases between. This CDR3 contains 14 residues.

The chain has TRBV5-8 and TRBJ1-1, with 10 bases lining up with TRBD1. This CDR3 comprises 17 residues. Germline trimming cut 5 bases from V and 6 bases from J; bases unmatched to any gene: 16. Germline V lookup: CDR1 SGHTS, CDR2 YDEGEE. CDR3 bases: TGTGCCAGCAGAAGACAGGGGGCGCGTATCGTTAGCGCTGAAGCTTTCTTT. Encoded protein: CASRRQGARIVSAEAFF.

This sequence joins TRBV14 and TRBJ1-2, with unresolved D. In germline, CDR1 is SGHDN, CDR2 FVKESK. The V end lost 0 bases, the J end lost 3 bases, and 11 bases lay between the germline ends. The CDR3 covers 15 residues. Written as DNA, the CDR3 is TGTGCCAGCAGCCAAGATTACCCTCGGGACTATGGCTACACCTTC. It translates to CASSQDYPRDYGYTF.

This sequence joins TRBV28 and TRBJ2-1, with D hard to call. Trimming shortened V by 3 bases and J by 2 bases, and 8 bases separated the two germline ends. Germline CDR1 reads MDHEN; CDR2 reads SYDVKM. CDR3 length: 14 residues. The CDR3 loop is CASSLIHPYNEQFF. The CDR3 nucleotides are TGTGCCAGCAGTTTGATACATCCCTACAATGAGCAGTTCTTC.

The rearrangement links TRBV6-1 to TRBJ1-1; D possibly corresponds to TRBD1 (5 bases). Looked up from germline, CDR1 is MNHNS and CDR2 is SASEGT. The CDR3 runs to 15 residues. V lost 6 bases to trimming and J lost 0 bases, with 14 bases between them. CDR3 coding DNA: TGTGCCAGCAGGAGGTCGGGGGTGATGAACACTGAAGCTTTCTTT. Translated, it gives CASRRSGVMNTEAFF.

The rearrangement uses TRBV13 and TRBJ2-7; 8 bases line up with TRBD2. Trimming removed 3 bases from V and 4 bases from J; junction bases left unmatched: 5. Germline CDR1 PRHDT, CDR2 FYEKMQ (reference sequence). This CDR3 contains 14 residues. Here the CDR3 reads CASSFEAGEYEQYF. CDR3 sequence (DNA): TGTGCCAGCAGCTTTGAAGCGGGGGAGTACGAGCAGTACTTC.

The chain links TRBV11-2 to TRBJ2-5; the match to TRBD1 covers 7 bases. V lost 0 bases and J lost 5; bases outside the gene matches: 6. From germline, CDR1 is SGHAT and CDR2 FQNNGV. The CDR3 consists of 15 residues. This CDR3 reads CASSLERTGWETQYF. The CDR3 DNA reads TGTGCCAGCAGCTTAGAACGGACAGGCTGGGAGACCCAGTACTTC.

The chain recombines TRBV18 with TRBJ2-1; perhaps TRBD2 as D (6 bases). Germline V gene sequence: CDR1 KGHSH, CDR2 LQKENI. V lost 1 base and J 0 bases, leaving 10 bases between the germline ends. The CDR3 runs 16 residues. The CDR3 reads CASSPRAGSSYNEQFF. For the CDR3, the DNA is TGTGCCAGCTCACCACGGGCGGGAAGCTCCTACAATGAGCAGTTCTTC.

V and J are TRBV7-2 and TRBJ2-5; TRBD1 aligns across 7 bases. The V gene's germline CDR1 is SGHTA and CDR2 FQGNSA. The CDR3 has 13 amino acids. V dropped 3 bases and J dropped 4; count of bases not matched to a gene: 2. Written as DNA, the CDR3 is TGTGCCAGCAGCTTTACAGGGGCAGAGACCCAGTACTTC. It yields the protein CASSFTGAETQYF.

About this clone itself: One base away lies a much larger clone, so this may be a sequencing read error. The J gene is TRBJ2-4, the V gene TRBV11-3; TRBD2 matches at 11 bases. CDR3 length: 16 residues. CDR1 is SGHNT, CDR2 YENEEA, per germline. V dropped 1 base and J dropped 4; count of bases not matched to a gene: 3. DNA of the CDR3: TGTGCCAGCAGCTTAGCTACTAGCGGGAGAAAAAACATTCAGTACTTC. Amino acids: CASSLATSGRKNIQYF.

In DNA form, the CDR3 reads TGTGCCAGCAGCTCTGGACAACTTAACACAGATACGCAGTATTTT. Amino acid sequence: CASSSGQLNTDTQYF. The chain is built from TRBV11-3 and TRBJ2-3, with D perhaps TRBD1 (5 bases). CDR1 is SGHNT, CDR2 YENEEA, per germline. CDR3 size: 15 residues. With 4 bases removed from V and 2 bases from J, the gap between germline ends came to 13 bases.

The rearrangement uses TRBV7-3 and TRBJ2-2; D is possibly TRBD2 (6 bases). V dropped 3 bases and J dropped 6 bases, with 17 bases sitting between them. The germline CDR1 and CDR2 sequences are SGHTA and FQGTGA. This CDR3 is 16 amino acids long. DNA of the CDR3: TGTGCCAGCAGCTTGGCTAGCGATATCCGGGCCGGGGAGCTGTTTTTT. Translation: CASSLASDIRAGELFF.

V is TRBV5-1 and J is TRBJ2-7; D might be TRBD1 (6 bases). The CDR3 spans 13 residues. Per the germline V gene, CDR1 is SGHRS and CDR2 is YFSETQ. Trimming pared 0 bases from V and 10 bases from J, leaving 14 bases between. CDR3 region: CASSLGQEGTQYF. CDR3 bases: TGCGCCAGCAGCTTGGGACAGGAAGGTACCCAGTACTTC.

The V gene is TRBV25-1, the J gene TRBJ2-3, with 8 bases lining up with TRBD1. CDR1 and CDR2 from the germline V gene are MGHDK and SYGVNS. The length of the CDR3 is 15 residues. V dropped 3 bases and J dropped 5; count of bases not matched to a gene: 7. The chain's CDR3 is CASSDLQGAGDTQYF. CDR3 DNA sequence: TGTGCCAGCAGTGATCTCCAGGGGGCCGGAGATACGCAGTATTTT.

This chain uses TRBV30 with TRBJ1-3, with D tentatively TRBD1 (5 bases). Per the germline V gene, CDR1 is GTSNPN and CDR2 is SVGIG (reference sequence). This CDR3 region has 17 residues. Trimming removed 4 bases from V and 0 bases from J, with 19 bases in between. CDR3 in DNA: TGTGCCTGGACCGCCCCGTGGGGGGGACGCTCTGGAAACACCATATATTTT. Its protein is CAWTAPWGGRSGNTIYF.

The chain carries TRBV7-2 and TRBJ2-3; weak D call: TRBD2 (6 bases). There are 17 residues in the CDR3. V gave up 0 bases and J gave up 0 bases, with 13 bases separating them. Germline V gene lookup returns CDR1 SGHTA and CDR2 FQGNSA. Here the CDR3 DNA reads TGTGCCAGCAGCTTAGCGGTTGCGGGGCGCAGCACAGATACGCAGTATTTT. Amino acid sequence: CASSLAVAGRSTDTQYF.

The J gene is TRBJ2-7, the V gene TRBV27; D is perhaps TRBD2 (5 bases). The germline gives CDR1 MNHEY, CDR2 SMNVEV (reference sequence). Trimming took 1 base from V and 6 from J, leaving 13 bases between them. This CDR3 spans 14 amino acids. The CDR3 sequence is CASSLWASSGEQYF. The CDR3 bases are TGTGCCAGCAGTTTATGGGCTAGCTCAGGCGAGCAGTACTTC.

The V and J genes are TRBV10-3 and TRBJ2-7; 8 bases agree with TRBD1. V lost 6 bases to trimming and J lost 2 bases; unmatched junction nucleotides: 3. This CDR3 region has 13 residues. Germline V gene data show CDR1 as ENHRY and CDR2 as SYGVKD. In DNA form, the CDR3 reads TGTGCCATCAGGGGGGACAGGCCCTACGAGCAGTACTTC. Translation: CAIRGDRPYEQYF.